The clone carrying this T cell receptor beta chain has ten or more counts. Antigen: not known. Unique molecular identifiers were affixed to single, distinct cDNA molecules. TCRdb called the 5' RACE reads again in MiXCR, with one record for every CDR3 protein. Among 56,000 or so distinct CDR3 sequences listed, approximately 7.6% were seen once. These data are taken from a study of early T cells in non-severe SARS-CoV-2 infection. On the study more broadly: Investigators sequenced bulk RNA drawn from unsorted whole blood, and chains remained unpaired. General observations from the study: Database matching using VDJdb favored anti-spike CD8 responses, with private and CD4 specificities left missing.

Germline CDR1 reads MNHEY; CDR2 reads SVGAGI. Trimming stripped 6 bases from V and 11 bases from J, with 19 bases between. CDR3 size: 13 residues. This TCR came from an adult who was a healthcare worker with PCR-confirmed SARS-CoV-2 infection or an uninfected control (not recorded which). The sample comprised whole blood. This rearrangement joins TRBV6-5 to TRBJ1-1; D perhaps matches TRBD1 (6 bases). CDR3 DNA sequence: TGTGCCAGCAGATCAGGGGTTGAAGCTTTGGCTTTCTTT. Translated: CASRSGVEALAFF.